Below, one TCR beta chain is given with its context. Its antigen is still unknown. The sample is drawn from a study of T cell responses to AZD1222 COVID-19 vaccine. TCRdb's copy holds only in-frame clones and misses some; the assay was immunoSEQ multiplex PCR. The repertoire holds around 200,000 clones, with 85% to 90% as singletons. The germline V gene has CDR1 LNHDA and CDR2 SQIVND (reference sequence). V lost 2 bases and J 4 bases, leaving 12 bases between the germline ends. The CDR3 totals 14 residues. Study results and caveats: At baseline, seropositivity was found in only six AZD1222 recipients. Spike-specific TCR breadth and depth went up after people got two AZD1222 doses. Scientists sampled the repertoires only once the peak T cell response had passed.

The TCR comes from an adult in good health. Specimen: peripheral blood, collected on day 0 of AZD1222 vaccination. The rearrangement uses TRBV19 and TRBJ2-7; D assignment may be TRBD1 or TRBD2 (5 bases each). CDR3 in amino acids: CASSIRDGWYEQYF. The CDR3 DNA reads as TGTGCCAGTAGTATAAGGGACGGTTGGTACGAGCAGTACTTC.